One sample yielded the 11 T cell receptor beta chains listed below, sequenced in a study of blood T cells in healthy people across ages. A J-beta primer mix and a sample-barcoded 5' primer were used in a second PCR of about 7 to 12 cycles. TCRdb itself ran the 5' RACE reads through MiXCR, one entry per CDR3 protein. The sample gives 450,000 to 650,000 distinct CDR3 sequences, about 25% of which show up once; under 9% is in the top ten. These data were also filed under a second study, of T cells of mothers and their children.

What was sequenced was blood. The receptors originated from a boy between 10 and 17 years old in good health.

The table lists this clonotype with a count of one. V usage is TRBV5-1 and J usage is TRBJ1-4, with a possible D match to TRBD1 (5 bases). V was pared by 2 bases and J by 3 bases, with 17 bases between. The germline CDR1 and CDR2 sequences are SGHRS and YFSETQ. This CDR3 is built from 17 residues. The chain's CDR3 is CASSFPDSGRPNEKLFF. The CDR3 DNA follows: TGCGCCAGCAGCTTCCCCGACAGTGGTCGACCTAATGAAAAACTGTTTTTT.

This clonotype was counted once. The chain recombines TRBV9 with TRBJ2-1, with D perhaps matching TRBD2 (6 bases). Germline V gene lookup returns CDR1 SGDLS and CDR2 YYNGEE. The CDR3 is 13 residues long. V was trimmed by 7 bases and J by 2 bases, leaving 10 bases between them. The CDR3 DNA is TGTGCCAGCGGAGGGACCCCCTACAATGAGCAGTTCTTC. Protein: CASGGTPYNEQFF.

The gene calls are TRBV6-5 and TRBJ1-2; possible D gene TRBD1, 5 bases. Germline CDR1 reads MNHEY; CDR2 reads SVGAGI. The CDR3 totals 13 residues. V dropped 5 bases and J dropped 11 bases, with 18 bases sitting between them. This CDR3 reads CASSARGLGGYTF. In DNA form, the CDR3 reads TGTGCCAGCAGTGCACGGGGACTTGGAGGTTACACCTTC.

The chain employs TRBV14 and TRBJ2-1; 13 nucleotides align to TRBD2. With 1 base clipped from V and 6 bases from J, the junction kept 9 bases outside the gene matches. Germline CDR1 SGHDN, CDR2 FVKESK. The length of the CDR3 is 18 residues. The CDR3 protein is CASSQGGLAGVLGNEQFF. CDR3 nucleotide sequence: TGTGCCAGCAGCCAAGGAGGACTAGCGGGAGTGTTAGGCAATGAGCAGTTCTTC.

This clonotype was seen a few times. The rearrangement uses TRBV28 and TRBJ2-7; 9 nucleotides line up with TRBD1. V was clipped by 4 bases and J by 1 base; unmatched bases: 8. CDR3 size: 16 residues. CDR1 MDHEN and CDR2 SYDVKM come from the germline V gene. CDR3 protein: CASSSPWTGVSYEQYF. The CDR3 coding sequence is TGTGCCAGCAGTTCCCCCTGGACAGGGGTTTCCTACGAGCAGTACTTC.

The rearrangement uses TRBV4-3 and TRBJ2-5; 13 bases are shared with TRBD2. The J call is uncertain, as TRBJ2-1 better fits the DNA end. The CDR3 totals 15 residues. Germline values: CDR1 LGHNA, CDR2 YSLEER. The CDR3 loop is CASSHGTSGNNEQFF. CDR3 bases: TGCGCCAGCAGCCACGGGACTAGCGGGAACAATGAGCAGTTCTTC.

This clonotype was seen a handful of times. This rearrangement joins TRBV27 to TRBJ2-7; 7 bases match TRBD2. This CDR3 is built from 14 residues. Trimming took 6 bases from V and 2 from J; bases not matched to a gene: 7. Per germline, CDR1 MNHEY and CDR2 SMNVEV (reference sequence). The CDR3 DNA reads TGTGCCAGCAGAAGGGCGGGAGCCACCTACGAGCAGTACTTC. Amino acids: CASRRAGATYEQYF.

This clonotype was counted a few times. DNA of the CDR3: TGTGCCAGCAGCCATTGCAATGAGCAGTTCTTC. The encoded protein is CASSHCNEQFF. The chain employs TRBV14 and TRBJ2-1; D unclear. Germline CDR1 is SGHDN and CDR2 is FVKESK. The CDR3 runs 11 residues. Trimming took off 3 bases at V and 6 bases at J, with 3 bases between the two ends.

The V gene is TRBV25-1, the J gene TRBJ2-7, with 8 bases that match TRBD2. Unmatched junction bases numbered 5, after V lost 1 base and J lost 3 bases. From germline, CDR1 is MGHDK and CDR2 SYGVNS. This CDR3 is 15 amino acids long. CDR3 loop: CASSESSGGGYEQYF. DNA for the CDR3: TGTGCCAGCAGTGAATCGAGCGGGGGAGGCTACGAGCAGTACTTC.

This clonotype was picked up a small number of times. This chain links TRBV6-5 with TRBJ1-4; D unresolved. This CDR3 region has 16 residues. The germline V and J ends were trimmed by 0 bases and 3 bases, with 11 bases remaining between them. In germline, CDR1 is MNHEY, CDR2 SVGAGI. CDR3 sequence: CASSYSIEQPNEKLFF. In DNA form, the CDR3 reads TGTGCCAGCAGTTACTCGATTGAGCAGCCTAATGAAAAACTGTTTTTT.

This clonotype was seen ten or more times. The CDR3 DNA sequence: TGTGCCAGCAGCTTAGCTGGGTACCAAGAGACCCAGTACTTC. It translates to CASSLAGYQETQYF. This chain links TRBV7-2 with TRBJ2-5; D is unresolved. V lost 0 bases and J lost 0, with 5 bases in between. CDR3 length: 14 residues. Germline CDR1 and CDR2: SGHTA and FQGNSA. Full variable domain (missing parts from reference TRBV7-2 and TRBJ2-5): GAGVSQSPSNKVTEKGKDVELRCDPISGHTALYWYRQSLGQGLEFLIYFQGNSAPDKSGLPSDRFSAERTGGSVSTLTIQRTQQEDSAVYLCASSLAGYQETQYFGPGTRLLVL.